This TCR beta chain was sequenced for a study of neurological immune-mediated disorders. Study-level findings and limits: CDR3 amino acid sequences of expanded clones were not shared across subjects, a result suggesting private repertoires in all groups.

Sample time point: longitudinal time-point 3. About this clonotype itself: Its antigen is currently unknown. At one end, the junction sequence differs from germline, possibly due to a read error.

Germline V gene sequence: CDR1 MGHRA, CDR2 YSYEKL. The CDR3 is made up of 18 amino acids. cDNA synthesis was performed by 5'RACE with 10-nucleotide random UMIs. Sequencing runs each yielded over 170 million TCR-beta sequences from 15-18 subjects. TCRdb used MiXCR to reprocess the 5' RACE reads, holding one entry per CDR3 protein. The sample holds 95,000 to 110,000 distinct CDR3 sequences, about a tenth seen once. Input material: PBMCs. This sequence joins TRBV4-1 and TRBJ1-5; tentatively, D is TRBD1 (6 bases). The clonotype comes from a female donor with HTLV-1-associated myelopathy (HAM/TSP). The CDR3 region is CASSQPGHGCSSNQPKHF. The DNA for the CDR3 is TGCGCCAGCAGCCAACCGGGACATGGGTGTTCTAGCAATCAGCCCAAGCATTTT.